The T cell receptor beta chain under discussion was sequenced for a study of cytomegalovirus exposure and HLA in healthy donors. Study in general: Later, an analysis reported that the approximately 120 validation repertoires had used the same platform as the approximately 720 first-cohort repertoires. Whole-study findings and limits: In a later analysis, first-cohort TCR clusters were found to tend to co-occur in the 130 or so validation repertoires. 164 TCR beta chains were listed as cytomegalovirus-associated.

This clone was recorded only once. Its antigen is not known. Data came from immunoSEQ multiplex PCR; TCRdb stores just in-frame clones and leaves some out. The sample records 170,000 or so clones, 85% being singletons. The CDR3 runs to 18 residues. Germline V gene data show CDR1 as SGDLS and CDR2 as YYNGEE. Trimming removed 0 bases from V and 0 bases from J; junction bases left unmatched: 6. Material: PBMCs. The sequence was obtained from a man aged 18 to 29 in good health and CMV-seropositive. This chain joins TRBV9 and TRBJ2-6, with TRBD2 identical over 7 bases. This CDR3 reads CASSVAGGRSSGANVLTF. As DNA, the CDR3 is TGTGCCAGCAGCGTAGCGGGAGGACGGAGCTCTGGGGCCAACGTCCTGACTTTC.